This TCR beta chain was identified in a study of blood T cell repertoires in COVID-19. Study context: The cDNA or gDNA used as material had been derived from T cells, B-cell-depleted T cells, or PBMCs.

Germline V gives CDR1 PRHDT, CDR2 FYEKMQ (reference sequence). The CDR3 has 15 residues. Trimming pared 5 bases from V and 0 bases from J, leaving 11 bases between. Measured with immunoSEQ multiplex PCR; TCRdb has only the in-frame clones, and not every one. In the table there are 300,000 to 400,000 clones, about nine tenths of which are singletons. Specimen: PBMCs or T cells enriched from blood (not recorded which). The TCR sequence derives from a man between 60 and 75 years old who had recovered from COVID-19. V is TRBV13 and J is TRBJ2-1, with D possibly matching TRBD2 (6 bases). The CDR3 region is CASSGRLGSYNEQFF. Written as DNA, the CDR3 is TGTGCCAGCAGCGGCAGACTAGGCTCCTACAATGAGCAGTTCTTC.